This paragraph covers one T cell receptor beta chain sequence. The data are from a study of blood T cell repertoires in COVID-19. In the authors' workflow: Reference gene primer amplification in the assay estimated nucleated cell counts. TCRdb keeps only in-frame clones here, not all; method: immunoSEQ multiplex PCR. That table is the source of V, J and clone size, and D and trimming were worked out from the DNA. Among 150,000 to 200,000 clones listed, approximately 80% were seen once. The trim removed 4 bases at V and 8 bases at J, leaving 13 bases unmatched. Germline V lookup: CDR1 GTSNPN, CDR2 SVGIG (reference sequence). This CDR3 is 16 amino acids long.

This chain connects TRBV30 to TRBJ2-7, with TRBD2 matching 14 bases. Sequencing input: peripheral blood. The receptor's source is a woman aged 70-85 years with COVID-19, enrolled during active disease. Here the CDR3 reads CAWIPGLAGESLKQYF. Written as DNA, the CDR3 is TGTGCCTGGATACCGGGACTAGCGGGAGAGTCTTTGAAGCAGTACTTC. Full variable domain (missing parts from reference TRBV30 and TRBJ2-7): SQTIHQWPATLVQPVGSPLSLECTVEGTSNPNLYWYRQAAGRGLQLLFYSVGIGQISSEVPQNLSASRPQDRQFILSSKKLLLSDSGFYLCAWIPGLAGESLKQYFGPGTRLTVT.